The 21 T cell receptor beta chains reported below all come from one sample, sequenced in a study of T cells expressing NK-cell markers. TCRdb reprocessed the 5' RACE reads, keeping one entry per CDR3 protein, no DNA. The sample has about 300,000 distinct CDR3 sequences. The sequenced material came from blood T cells: a sorted CD56 or NKG2C T cell subset, CD4+ or CD8+ T cells, or bulk PBMC T cells (not recorded which). These receptors all come from a woman aged 18 to 75 in good health.

J is TRBJ1-1 and V is TRBV5-1; checking the TCRdb D call of TRBD1 is not possible without DNA. The germline CDR1 and CDR2 sequences are SGHRS and YFSETQ. The CDR3 totals 16 residues. CDR3 sequence reads: CASSLGTQGLGTEAFF.

The rearrangement joins TRBV5-1 to TRBJ2-1; TCRdb gives TRBD2 as the D gene, but with no DNA this cannot be confirmed. The CDR3 is made up of 15 amino acids. The germline CDR1 and CDR2 sequences are SGHRS and YFSETQ. CDR3 in amino acids: CASSSSGRALNEQFF.

V usage is TRBV5-6 and J usage is TRBJ1-1. The CDR3 is 15 amino acids. Germline CDR1 and CDR2: SGHDT and YYEEEE. The CDR3: CASSLVGGWNTEAFF.

The V and J genes are TRBV10-3 and TRBJ2-1; the TCRdb D gene call, TRBD1, has no DNA to confirm it. The CDR3 totals 13 residues. The germline CDR1 and CDR2 sequences are ENHRY and SYGVKD. The CDR3 protein is CAIGEGAGNEQFF.

This sequence joins TRBV27 and TRBJ2-3. The germline CDR1 and CDR2 sequences are MNHEY and SMNVEV (reference sequence). The CDR3 covers 13 residues. The CDR3 loop is CASHRLDTDTQYF.

V usage is TRBV7-7 and J usage is TRBJ2-7; TCRdb outputs TRBD1, but without DNA this stays unchecked. Per the germline V gene, CDR1 is SSHAT and CDR2 is FNYEAQ (reference sequence). CDR3 length: 14 amino acids. CDR3 amino acids: CASSRGQGGGEQYF.

This sequence joins TRBV5-1 and TRBJ1-1; TCRdb's assignment of TRBD1 cannot be checked, as there is no DNA. There are 15 residues in the CDR3. Germline values: CDR1 SGHRS, CDR2 YFSETQ. CDR3 region: CASSSYGQGGTEAFF.

This chain connects TRBV7-9 to TRBJ2-6. Germline-derived CDR1 and CDR2 are SEHNR and FQNEAQ (reference sequence). The CDR3 spans 16 residues. CDR3: CASSLGTDSGANVLTF.

The chain has TRBV7-9 and TRBJ2-7. The CDR3 loop spans 14 amino acids. Germline V gives CDR1 SEHNR, CDR2 FQNEAQ (reference sequence). The CDR3 spells CASSLSTVAYEQYF.

The chain has TRBV7-9 and TRBJ2-7; TCRdb outputs TRBD2, but without DNA this stays unchecked. The CDR3 is 14 amino acids. Germline V gene lookup returns CDR1 SEHNR and CDR2 FQNEAQ (reference sequence). CDR3 amino acids: CASSLGGLAEEQYF.

The J gene is TRBJ2-7, the V gene TRBV20-1; TCRdb returns TRBD1, unconfirmable since there is no DNA. The CDR3 sequence is 15 residues long. CDR1 and CDR2 from the germline V gene are DFQATT and SNEGSKA (reference sequence). CDR3 sequence reads: CSANSQGTGTYEQYF.

This rearrangement joins TRBV20-1 to TRBJ2-7; TCRdb's D gene call, TRBD1, goes unchecked for lack of DNA. Germline V gives CDR1 DFQATT, CDR2 SNEGSKA (reference sequence). This CDR3 contains 13 residues. CDR3: CSARWQGAGEQYF.

The CDR3 protein is CASSGQATNEKLFF. The chain joins TRBV18 to TRBJ1-4; TCRdb outputs TRBD1, but without DNA this stays unchecked. The CDR3 length is 14 residues. Germline V gene sequence: CDR1 KGHSH, CDR2 LQKENI.

J is TRBJ1-6 and V is TRBV28. CDR3 length: 13 amino acids. Germline CDR1 is MDHEN and CDR2 is SYDVKM. The CDR3 region is CASSLVGVSPLHF.

The chain joins TRBV27 to TRBJ1-1; TCRdb gives TRBD1 as the D gene, but with no DNA this cannot be confirmed. The CDR3 is 17 amino acids. CDR1 is MNHEY and CDR2 is SMNVEV in the germline V gene (reference sequence). CDR3 residues: CASSSEGQVGMNTEAFF.

The chain recombines TRBV7-3 with TRBJ2-1; TCRdb designates TRBD1, a call that cannot be tested without DNA. The germline CDR1 and CDR2 sequences are SGHTA and FQGTGA. The CDR3 is 19 residues long. This CDR3 is CASSPGGQGRSVKYNEQFF.

This rearrangement joins TRBV20-1 to TRBJ2-5; TCRdb designates TRBD1, a call that cannot be tested without DNA. In germline, CDR1 is DFQATT, CDR2 SNEGSKA (reference sequence). This CDR3 has 13 residues. The chain's CDR3 is CSARQGQQETQYF.

CDR3 amino acids: CASSQLAGRLKTQYF. J is TRBJ2-5 and V is TRBV14; TCRdb reports TRBD2, a call that lacks DNA to check it against. CDR3 size: 15 residues. Germline loops: CDR1 SGHDN, CDR2 FVKESK. The variable domain in full, with the rest retrieved from reference TRBV14 and TRBJ2-5, is EAGVTQFPSHSVIEKGQTVTLRCDPISGHDNLYWYRRVMGKEIKFLLHFVKESKQDESGMPNNRFLAERTGGTYSTLKVQPAELEDSGVYFCASSQLAGRLKTQYFGPGTRLLVL.

V is TRBV6-5 and J is TRBJ1-5. The CDR3 is 15 residues long. CDR1 and CDR2 from the germline V gene are MNHEY and SVGAGI. CDR3 residues: CASSYSTLSNQPQHF.

V is TRBV29-1 and J is TRBJ1-2. The CDR3 extends over 11 amino acids. Germline loops: CDR1 SQVTM, CDR2 ANQGSEA. CDR3 in amino acids: CSVEELYGYTF.

This chain joins TRBV7-3 and TRBJ1-1; there is no DNA to check the TCRdb D call of TRBD1. CDR3 size: 15 residues. CDR1 SGHTA and CDR2 FQGTGA come from the germline V gene. CDR3: CASSSRTGTGAEAFF.